Below, 14 T cell receptor beta chains from the same sample are listed, as sequenced in a study of CD8 T cells in ankylosing spondylitis. Study findings and constraints: Seemingly characteristic of ankylosing spondylitis blood was a TCR beta motif consisting of fewer than 10 highly homologous variants.

Their specific antigens are unknown. From the 5' RACE reads, TCRdb called clonotypes with MiXCR, one entry per CDR3 protein. The sample has 800,000 to 900,000 distinct CDR3 sequences; 12% are singletons. Sequencing used blood, either unsorted or a sorted T cell fraction (not recorded which). Receptors originate from a male donor with ankylosing spondylitis.

This clonotype was counted many times. This chain links TRBV9 with TRBJ1-2; D uncertain. Germline V lookup: CDR1 SGDLS, CDR2 YYNGEE. This CDR3 is 12 amino acids long. Trimming pared 0 bases from V and 5 bases from J, leaving 5 bases between. CDR3 in amino acids: CASSVGPYGYTF. For the CDR3, the DNA is TGTGCCAGCAGCGTAGGGCCTTATGGCTACACCTTC.

This clonotype has a count of ten or more. This rearrangement joins TRBV5-1 to TRBJ2-3; D ambiguous. V was trimmed by 0 bases and J by 4 bases, leaving 9 bases between them. Germline-derived CDR1 and CDR2 are SGHRS and YFSETQ. CDR3 length equals 14 residues. CDR3: CASSLGQTADTQYF. As DNA, the CDR3 is TGCGCCAGCAGCTTGGGGCAGACGGCAGATACGCAGTATTTT.

CDR3 sequence reads: CASRIYRDGYGYTF. Here the CDR3 DNA reads TGTGCCAGCCGAATTTACCGGGACGGCTATGGCTACACCTTC. The V gene is TRBV7-2, the J gene TRBJ1-2; D might be TRBD1 (5 bases). CDR1 and CDR2 from the germline V gene are SGHTA and FQGNSA. V gave up 8 bases and J gave up 4 bases, with 17 bases separating them. This CDR3 is 14 amino acids long.

This clonotype was detected a few times. The chain employs TRBV4-3 and TRBJ2-5; weak D call: TRBD1 (5 bases). The CDR3 loop spans 14 amino acids. The germline gives CDR1 LGHNA, CDR2 YSLEER. V lost 6 bases to trimming and J lost 5 bases, with 16 bases between them. The CDR3 DNA reads as TGCGCCAGCAGTCATACAGGAGCCCCTGAGACCCAGTACTTC. Translation: CASSHTGAPETQYF.

This clonotype appeared a few times. The V and J genes are TRBV12-3 or TRBV12-4 and TRBJ2-4, with 12 bases aligning to TRBD2. The CDR3 runs to 17 residues. V gave up 3 bases and J gave up 4 bases; unmatched junction bases: 7. The DNA of the CDR3 is TGTGCCAGCAGTTTCTACACTAGCGGGAGGAGGAAAAACATTCAGTACTTC. It specifies CASSFYTSGRRKNIQYF.

This clonotype was observed a handful of times. The J gene is TRBJ2-5, the V gene TRBV13; 7 bases are a match to TRBD1. The CDR3 contains 15 residues. CDR1 and CDR2 (germline): PRHDT, FYEKMQ (reference sequence). The ends lost 4 bases at V and 2 bases at J; junction bases unmatched: 7. CDR3 in DNA: TGTGCCAGCAGCTCCCTTGGGACAGTACAAGAGACCCAGTACTTC. Translating it yields CASSSLGTVQETQYF.

This clonotype was recorded a few times. The rearrangement joins TRBV6-1 to TRBJ2-7; either TRBD1 or TRBD2 may fit D (5 bases each). The V end lost 5 bases, the J end lost 3 bases, and 20 bases lay between the germline ends. The CDR3 is 16 residues long. Germline V CDR1 and CDR2: MNHNS, SASEGT. CDR3 nucleotide sequence: TGTGCCAGCAGTCGAAGCCTCCGTGCAGGGAGCTACGAGCAGTACTTC. This sequence encodes CASSRSLRAGSYEQYF.

The rearrangement joins TRBV27 to TRBJ1-5, with 7 positions matching TRBD1. The CDR3 is 15 amino acids. V trimming: 6 bases; J trimming: 2 bases; junction bases outside the gene matches: 7. Germline CDR1 MNHEY, CDR2 SMNVEV (reference sequence). The CDR3 coding sequence is TGTGCCAGCAGGAAGACAGGGAACGGCAATCAGCCCCAGCATTTT. Translation gives CASRKTGNGNQPQHF.

J is TRBJ1-5 and V is TRBV7-2, with unresolved D. The germline V gene has CDR1 SGHTA and CDR2 FQGNSA. Trimming stripped 5 bases from V and 8 bases from J, with 10 bases between. The CDR3 runs 12 residues. Here the CDR3 reads CASSRNFEPQHF. The CDR3 DNA reads TGTGCCAGCAGCCGCAATTTCGAGCCCCAGCATTTT.

This sequence joins TRBV5-1 and TRBJ2-7; 11 nucleotides line up with TRBD1. Germline loops: CDR1 SGHRS, CDR2 YFSETQ. CDR3 length: 14 amino acids. J lost 2 bases, V lost 5 bases, and 3 bases had no gene match. The CDR3 DNA sequence: TGCGCCAGCAGGAGGACAGGGGGCCCCTACGAGCAGTACTTC. Translated, it gives CASRRTGGPYEQYF.

This clonotype was found a few times. The gene calls are TRBV20-1 and TRBJ1-2; no definite D call. Trimming took off 3 bases at V and 0 bases at J, with 5 bases between the two ends. The CDR3 runs 12 residues. Germline lookup yields CDR1 DFQATT and CDR2 SNEGSKA (reference sequence). This CDR3 is CSASESNYGYTF. The CDR3, as DNA: TGCAGTGCTAGCGAATCTAACTATGGCTACACCTTC.

This clonotype was seen a handful of times. The chain is built from TRBV20-1 and TRBJ2-2, with D possibly being TRBD1 or TRBD2 (6 bases each). Germline values: CDR1 DFQATT, CDR2 SNEGSKA (reference sequence). Between the trimmed V and J ends, which lost 6 bases and 10 bases, there was a span of 24 bases. The CDR3 loop spans 15 amino acids. In nucleotides, the CDR3 is TGCAGTGCCCCCGGAACGGGGGCCGGTTTCGCGGAGCTGTTTTTT. This gives the protein CSAPGTGAGFAELFF.

This rearrangement joins TRBV28 to TRBJ2-7; a possible D gene is TRBD2 (6 bases). The CDR3 covers 16 residues. The V gene's germline CDR1 is MDHEN and CDR2 SYDVKM. The V end lost 1 base, the J end lost 4 bases, and 17 bases lay between the germline ends. CDR3 residues: CASSLFFGSGFYEQYF. The DNA for the CDR3 is TGTGCCAGCAGTTTATTCTTCGGGAGCGGCTTTTACGAGCAGTACTTC.

The chain couples TRBV5-1 to TRBJ2-2, with TRBD1 matching over 8 bases. With V trimmed by 4 bases and J by 7 bases, 6 bases remained unmatched. This CDR3 is 14 amino acids long. Germline V CDR1 and CDR2: SGHRS, YFSETQ. CDR3 DNA sequence: TGCGCCAGCAGCGTCGGACAGGGCGTCGGGGAGCTGTTTTTT. Its translation: CASSVGQGVGELFF. Full variable domain (rest looked up from reference TRBV5-1 and TRBJ2-2): KAGVTQTPRYLIKTRGQQVTLSCSPISGHRSVSWYQQTPGQGLQFLFEYFSETQRNKGNFPGRFSGRQFSNSRSEMNVSTLELGDSALYLCASSVGQGVGELFFGEGSRLTVL.